What follows are 20 T cell receptor beta chains derived from one specimen sequenced in a study of blood T cell repertoires in COVID-19. Only in-frame clones appear in the TCRdb table, and some are missing; sequencing was by immunoSEQ multiplex PCR. This sample yields about 360,000 clones, of which around 84% are seen a single time; around 3% belongs to the top ten. Sequenced material: peripheral blood. These receptors originate from a human donor in a cohort sampled during active COVID-19.

This clone was observed a handful of times. This rearrangement joins TRBV19 to TRBJ1-6, with 7 bases aligning to TRBD1. J gave up 9 bases and V 2 bases, and 7 bases lay outside the gene matches. From germline, CDR1 is LNHDA and CDR2 SQIVND (reference sequence). The CDR3 is made up of 15 amino acids. Here the CDR3 reads CASSIRQGVGSPLHF. The DNA of the CDR3 is TGTGCCAGTAGTATACGACAGGGAGTGGGTTCACCCCTCCACTTT.

V usage is TRBV7-6 and J usage is TRBJ2-1; 9 bases map to TRBD2. Trimming removed 5 bases from V and 10 bases from J; junction bases left unmatched: 15. This CDR3 has 16 amino acids. Per the germline V gene, CDR1 is SGHVS and CDR2 is FNYEAQ. The CDR3 DNA is TGTGCCAGCAGCCTTCTCGGCGGGAGGGCCGTCCAGGAGCAGTTCTTC. Protein sequence: CASSLLGGRAVQEQFF.

This rearrangement joins TRBV7-9 to TRBJ1-3; TRBD1 matches at 8 bases. The CDR3 length is 18 residues. V lost 4 bases and J lost 4; bases outside the gene matches: 15. In germline, CDR1 is SEHNR, CDR2 FQNEAQ (reference sequence). CDR3 DNA: TGTGCCAGCAGCTCGATCACCGGGACAGGTGGTCTCGGAAACACCATATATTTT. It encodes CASSSITGTGGLGNTIYF.

This clone was picked up one time. This rearrangement joins TRBV4-1 to TRBJ1-1; 7 bases are shared with TRBD1. Germline V gives CDR1 MGHRA, CDR2 YSYEKL. The junction had 12 bases not matched to a gene; V was cut back by 7 bases and J by 4 bases. The CDR3 extends over 15 amino acids. Here the CDR3 DNA reads TGCGCCAGCATGGTAGGACAGGACCCAGGCACTGAAGCTTTCTTT. Translated, it gives CASMVGQDPGTEAFF.

The chain couples TRBV21-1 to TRBJ1-5. TRBV21-1 is classified as a pseudogene. The CDR3 is 18 residues long. CDR3 sequence: CASEVGTISIRSNQPQHF. DNA of the CDR3: TGTGCCAGCGAGGTTGGCACGATCAGTATTCGGAGCAATCAGCCCCAGCATTTT.

CDR3 DNA sequence: TGTGCCAGCAGCCAAAGGGGGCGGCAGACCCAGTACTTC. Translated, it gives CASSQRGRQTQYF. The rearrangement uses TRBV5-4 and TRBJ2-5, with 7 bases identical to TRBD1. Germline trimming cut 4 bases from V and 6 bases from J; bases unmatched to any gene: 6. Germline V lookup: CDR1 SGHNT, CDR2 YYREEE (reference sequence). This CDR3 is built from 13 residues.

J is TRBJ2-7 and V is TRBV7-2; maybe TRBD1 (7 bases). V lost 5 bases, J lost 2 bases, and 16 bases lay in between. CDR1 is SGHTA and CDR2 is FQGNSA in the germline V gene. There are 15 residues in the CDR3. This CDR3 reads CASSPSGGGTYEQYF. The CDR3 nucleotides read TGTGCCAGCAGCCCCAGCGGAGGGGGCACCTACGAGCAGTACTTC.

The chain links TRBV7-2 to TRBJ1-1; possibly TRBD1 for D (6 bases). Trimming pared 4 bases from V and 0 bases from J, leaving 24 bases between. The CDR3 extends over 19 amino acids. Germline values: CDR1 SGHTA, CDR2 FQGNSA. The CDR3 loop reads CASSSGGAVDVSLNTEAFF. CDR3 sequence (DNA): TGTGCCAGCAGCTCCGGGGGGGCCGTGGATGTGTCATTGAACACTGAAGCTTTCTTT.

This chain uses TRBV9 with TRBJ2-1; 7 bases agree with TRBD1. CDR1 is SGDLS and CDR2 is YYNGEE in the germline V gene. J lost 4 bases, V lost 0 bases, and 4 bases had no gene match. This CDR3 comprises 15 residues. The CDR3 sequence: CASSVGGQEYNEQFF. In nucleotides, the CDR3 is TGTGCCAGCAGCGTAGGAGGACAGGAATACAATGAGCAGTTCTTC.

The chain recombines TRBV9 with TRBJ2-5, with TRBD1 matching over 8 bases. V was pared by 3 bases and J by 4 bases, with 2 bases of the junction left unmatched. In germline, CDR1 is SGDLS, CDR2 YYNGEE. CDR3 length: 13 amino acids. The CDR3 DNA is TGTGCCAGCAGCGCCGGACAGGGAGAGACCCAGTACTTC. This codes for CASSAGQGETQYF. The variable domain in full, completed from reference TRBV9 and TRBJ2-5, reads DSGVTQTPKHLITATGQRVTLRCSPRSGDLSVYWYQQSLDQGLQFLIQYYNGEERAKGNILERFSAQQFPDLHSELNLSSLELGDSALYFCASSAGQGETQYFGPGTRLLVL.

The chain recombines TRBV7-2 with TRBJ2-7; the match to TRBD2 covers 8 bases. Trimming at V came to 2 bases and at J to 2 bases, leaving 11 bases not matched to a gene. Looked up from germline, CDR1 is SGHTA and CDR2 is FQGNSA. The CDR3 contains 17 residues. CDR3 coding DNA: TGTGCCAGCAGCTTACGGTACGGTGGCGGGAGGACCTACGAGCAGTACTTC. Residues: CASSLRYGGGRTYEQYF.

CDR3 sequence: CASTRSSTATRRSGEQYF. The CDR3 coding sequence is TGTGCCAGCACTAGATCTTCAACCGCAACTAGGAGATCGGGAGAGCAGTACTTC. V gene TRBV6-6 combines with J gene TRBJ2-7, with a possible D match to TRBD2 (5 bases). CDR3 length: 18 residues. V was trimmed by 7 bases and J by 7 bases, leaving 32 bases between them. In germline, CDR1 is MNHNY, CDR2 SVGAGI (reference sequence).

The chain combines TRBV28 with TRBJ1-2; 9 bases are a match to TRBD1. The germline CDR1 and CDR2 sequences are MDHEN and SYDVKM. This CDR3 comprises 15 residues. V trimming: 6 bases; J trimming: 5 bases; junction bases outside the gene matches: 10. The CDR3, as DNA: TGTGCCAGCAGCCCAAACAGGGGGCAAGGGTATGGCTACACCTTC. Translated, it gives CASSPNRGQGYGYTF.

The chain carries TRBV10-3 and TRBJ2-7; D is possibly TRBD2 (6 bases). V was cut by 4 bases and J by 1 base, with 11 bases left in between. This CDR3 spans 14 amino acids. Germline CDR1 and CDR2: ENHRY and SYGVKD. DNA of the CDR3: TGTGCCATCAGTGTCTCGGGGAGGTCCTACGAGCAGTACTTC. Translated, it gives CAISVSGRSYEQYF.

The chain carries TRBV19 and TRBJ1-2, with TRBD1 identical over 9 bases. The CDR3 is 13 amino acids. Germline V gives CDR1 LNHDA, CDR2 SQIVND (reference sequence). After removal of 4 bases from V and 4 bases from J, the junction contained 1 base not matched to a gene. The CDR3 loop is CASSTGQGYGYTF. The CDR3 DNA sequence: TGTGCCAGTAGTACGGGACAGGGCTATGGCTACACCTTC.

This clone occurred once. J is TRBJ1-3 and V is TRBV7-9, with a possible D match to TRBD1 (6 bases). The V end lost 5 bases, the J end lost 3 bases, and 17 bases lay between the germline ends. This CDR3 region has 16 residues. In germline, CDR1 is SEHNR, CDR2 FQNEAQ (reference sequence). The CDR3 reads CASSTSVMDSGNTIYF. CDR3 DNA sequence: TGTGCCAGCAGCACGAGCGTAATGGACAGTGGAAACACCATATATTTT.

This chain joins TRBV30 and TRBJ2-3; weak D call: TRBD2 (7 bases). The CDR3 loop spans 15 amino acids. Trimming stripped 2 bases from V and 1 base from J, with 13 bases between. Germline CDR1 and CDR2: GTSNPN and SVGIG (reference sequence). CDR3 amino acids: CAWSNRGARTDTQYF. DNA of the CDR3: TGTGCCTGGAGTAATCGGGGGGCTCGCACAGATACGCAGTATTTT.

The V gene is TRBV29-1, the J gene TRBJ2-7; 10 positions match TRBD1. The CDR3 is 16 amino acids. Trimming cost V 2 bases and J 2 bases; bases outside gene matches: 9. Germline V gene lookup returns CDR1 SQVTM and CDR2 ANQGSEA. This CDR3 reads CSVERAGTGAPYEQYF. The CDR3 DNA sequence: TGCAGCGTTGAAAGGGCTGGGACAGGGGCCCCCTACGAGCAGTACTTC.

The CDR3: CATSDPQGDEQFF. Here the CDR3 DNA reads TGTGCCACCAGTGACCCGCAGGGCGATGAGCAGTTCTTC. The J gene is TRBJ2-1, the V gene TRBV24-1; TRBD1 might be the D (5 bases). Germline CDR1 is KGHDR and CDR2 is SFDVKD. The V gene lost 4 bases and the J gene lost 8 bases, with 11 bases spanning the gap. CDR3 size: 13 residues.

Written as DNA, the CDR3 is TGTGCCAGCACCTCAGGAGGGACTGAAGCTTTCTTT. This sequence encodes CASTSGGTEAFF. The genes are TRBV7-9 and TRBJ1-1; D is ambiguous. Germline values: CDR1 SEHNR, CDR2 FQNEAQ (reference sequence). Trimming cost V 7 bases and J 5 bases, with 11 bases left between them. The CDR3 length is 12 residues. The full variable domain, with the rest looked up from reference TRBV7-9 and TRBJ1-1, is DTGVSQNPRHKITKRGQNVTFRCDPISEHNRLYWYRQTLGQGPEFLTYFQNEAQLEKSRLLSDRFSAERPKGSFSTLEIQRTEQGDSAMYLCASTSGGTEAFFGQGTRLTVV.